The clone carrying this TCR beta chain was seen many times. Its antigen is not known. V was pared by 6 bases and J by 7 bases, with 12 bases between. The CDR3 runs to 13 residues. Germline V gene data show CDR1 as ENHRY and CDR2 as SYGVKD. TCRdb re-derived calls from the 5' RACE reads in MiXCR, one entry per CDR3 protein. The sample carries about 150,000 distinct CDR3 sequences, roughly 3.5% recorded once. The data stem from a study of identical twins. Study findings and constraints: Out-of-frame alpha sequences common to twins exhibited a surplus of low generation probability. It was possible that invariant MAIT and iNKT cells partly confounded the zero-insertion analyses.

The rearrangement uses TRBV10-3 and TRBJ1-4, with D possibly matching TRBD1 (5 bases). The specimen was memory T cells sorted from blood. The sequence was collected from a man aged 18 to 29 in good health. The CDR3 DNA follows: TGTGCCATCAGGGGCCGACAGTCTGAAAAACTGTTTTTT. Its protein is CAIRGRQSEKLFF.